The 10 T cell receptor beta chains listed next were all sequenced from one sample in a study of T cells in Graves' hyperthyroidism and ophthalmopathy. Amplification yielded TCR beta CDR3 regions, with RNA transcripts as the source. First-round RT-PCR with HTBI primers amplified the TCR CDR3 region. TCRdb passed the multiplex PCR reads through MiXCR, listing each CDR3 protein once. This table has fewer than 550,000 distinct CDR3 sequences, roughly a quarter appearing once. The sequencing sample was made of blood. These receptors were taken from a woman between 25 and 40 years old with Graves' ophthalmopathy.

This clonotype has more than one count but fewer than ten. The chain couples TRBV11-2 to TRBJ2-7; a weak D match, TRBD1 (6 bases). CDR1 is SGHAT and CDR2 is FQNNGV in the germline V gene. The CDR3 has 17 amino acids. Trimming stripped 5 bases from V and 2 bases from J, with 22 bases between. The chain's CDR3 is CASSNRYPVTGPYEQYF. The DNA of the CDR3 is TGTGCCAGCAGCAATAGATACCCCGTGACAGGACCCTACGAGCAGTACTTC.

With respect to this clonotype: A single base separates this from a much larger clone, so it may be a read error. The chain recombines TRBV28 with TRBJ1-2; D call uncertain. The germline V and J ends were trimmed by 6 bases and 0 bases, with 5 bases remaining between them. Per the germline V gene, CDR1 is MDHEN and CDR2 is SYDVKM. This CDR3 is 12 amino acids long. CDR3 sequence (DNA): TGTGCCAGCAGCGGGCCTAACTATGGCTACACCTTC. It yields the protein CASSGPNYGYTF.

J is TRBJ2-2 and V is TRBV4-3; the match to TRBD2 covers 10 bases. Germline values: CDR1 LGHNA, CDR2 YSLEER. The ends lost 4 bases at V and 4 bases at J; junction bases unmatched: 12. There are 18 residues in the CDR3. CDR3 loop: CASSPTYASGGRTGELFF. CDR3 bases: TGCGCCAGCAGCCCGACATATGCTAGCGGGGGTCGCACCGGGGAGCTGTTTTTT.

CDR3 nucleotide sequence: TGTGCCAGCAGCTTGTCAGGGGCCGTGGGGAACACTGAAGCTTTCTTT. Its protein is CASSLSGAVGNTEAFF. This chain joins TRBV5-5 and TRBJ1-1; D is perhaps TRBD1 (6 bases). The CDR3 runs to 16 residues. Trimming removed 1 base at V and 1 base at J, with 14 bases between. Germline values: CDR1 SGHKS, CDR2 YYEKEE (reference sequence).

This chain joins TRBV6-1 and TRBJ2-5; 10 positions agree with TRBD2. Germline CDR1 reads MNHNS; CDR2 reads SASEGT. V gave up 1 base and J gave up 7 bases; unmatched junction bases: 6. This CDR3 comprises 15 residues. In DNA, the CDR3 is TGTGCCAGCAGTGAAGAGGATAGCGGGGGGACGACCCAGTACTTC. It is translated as CASSEEDSGGTTQYF.

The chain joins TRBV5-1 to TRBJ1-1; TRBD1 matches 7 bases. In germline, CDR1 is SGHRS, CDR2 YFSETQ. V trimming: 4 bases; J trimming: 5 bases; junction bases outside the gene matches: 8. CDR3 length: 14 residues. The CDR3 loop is CASSTSTGWTEAFF. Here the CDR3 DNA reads TGCGCCAGCAGCACGTCGACAGGGTGGACTGAAGCTTTCTTT.

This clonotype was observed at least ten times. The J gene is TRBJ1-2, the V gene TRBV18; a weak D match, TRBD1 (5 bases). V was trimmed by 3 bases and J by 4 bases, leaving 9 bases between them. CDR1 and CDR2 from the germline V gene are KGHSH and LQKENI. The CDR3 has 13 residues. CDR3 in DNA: TGTGCCAGCTCACCCGTCGACAGCTATGGCTACACCTTC. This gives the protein CASSPVDSYGYTF.

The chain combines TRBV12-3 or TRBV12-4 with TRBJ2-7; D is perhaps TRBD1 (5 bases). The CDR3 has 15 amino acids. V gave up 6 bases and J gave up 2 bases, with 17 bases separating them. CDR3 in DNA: TGTGCCAGCAGCCAAGGCCGGGCAGGGCCCTACGAGCAGTACTTC. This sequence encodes CASSQGRAGPYEQYF.

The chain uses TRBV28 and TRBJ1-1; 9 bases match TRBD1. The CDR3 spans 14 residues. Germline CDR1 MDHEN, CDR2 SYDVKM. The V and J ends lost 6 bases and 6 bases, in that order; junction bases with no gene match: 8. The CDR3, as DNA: TGTGCCAGCAGACTCGGACAGGGGAGGGCTGAAGCTTTCTTT. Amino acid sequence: CASRLGQGRAEAFF. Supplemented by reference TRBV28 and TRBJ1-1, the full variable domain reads DVKVTQSSRYLVKRTGEKVFLECVQDMDHENMFWYRQDPGLGLRLIYFSYDVKMKEKGDIPEGYSVSREKKERFSLILESASTNQTSMYLCASRLGQGRAEAFFGQGTRLTVV.

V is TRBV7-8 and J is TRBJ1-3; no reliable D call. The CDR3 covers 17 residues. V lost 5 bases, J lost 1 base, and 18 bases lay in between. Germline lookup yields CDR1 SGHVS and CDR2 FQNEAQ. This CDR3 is CASSPFLDGWSGNTIYF. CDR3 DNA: TGTGCCAGCAGCCCATTTCTCGACGGATGGTCTGGAAACACCATATATTTT.